These T cell receptor beta chains were read from a single sample in a study of regulatory T cells in long-lasting Graves disease. TCRdb recomputed calls from the multiplex PCR reads with MiXCR, one row per CDR3 protein. The table lists around 340,000 distinct CDR3 sequences, around a fifth of them singletons. The sample was peripheral blood mononuclear cells (PBMCs), taken when the disease was refractory, from a patient treated with antithyroid drugs. The receptors stem from a female donor with Graves disease. The CDR3 runs from the conserved cysteine through the conserved F or W. Fields, in order: clone size, V gene, D gene, J gene, CDR3 DNA, CDR3 protein. A D gene is named only where the DNA matches it firmly. Clone size is stated in some rows and not others, as once, few, many or a class when expanded.

size: NA
V: TRBV24-1
D: NA
J: TRBJ1-5
DNA: TGTGCCACCAGTGATTCAGGGAAAGGGCGCAATCAGCTCCAGCATTTT
CDR3: CATSDSGKGRNQLQHF

size: few
V: TRBV6-1
D: NA
J: TRBJ1-2
DNA: TGTACCAGCATGACCCTTCAGGTTAACTATGGCTACACCTTC
CDR3: CTSMTLQVNYGYTF

size: once
V: TRBV9
D: NA
J: TRBJ2-1
DNA: TGTGCCAGCAGCGACGCGGCGGTTGGGCCCAATGAGCAGTTCTTC
CDR3: CASSDAAVGPNEQFF

size: NA
V: TRBV5-1
D: TRBD2
J: TRBJ2-5
DNA: TGCGCCAGTAGCTTGACGTCTAGCGGGGGGTTCCAAGAGACCCAGTACTTC
CDR3: CASSLTSSGGFQETQYF

size: many
V: TRBV2
D: TRBD1
J: TRBJ1-2
DNA: TGTGCCAGCACAAGGACAGGGGATTCTGATGGCTACACCTTC
CDR3: CASTRTGDSDGYTF

size: many
V: TRBV20-1
D: TRBD1
J: TRBJ2-7
DNA: TGCAGTGCCGCCGGGACAGGGATCTACGAGCAGTACTTC
CDR3: CSAAGTGIYEQYF

size: few
V: TRBV11-1
D: NA
J: TRBJ2-5
DNA: TGTGCCAGCACCACCACCCCCCCCCAGTACTTC
CDR3: CASTTTPPQYF

size: many
V: TRBV7-8
D: NA
J: TRBJ2-2
DNA: TGTGCCAGCTTCACAGACACCGGGGAGCTGTTTTTT
CDR3: CASFTDTGELFF

size: many
V: TRBV29-1
D: NA
J: TRBJ1-5
DNA: TGCAGCGTTGAGTTGGCAGAAAATCAGCCCCAGCATTTT
CDR3: CSVELAENQPQHF

size: many
V: TRBV6-1
D: TRBD1
J: TRBJ1-6
DNA: TGTGCCAGCAGGGACAGGGGACAGGGTATTAATTCACCCCTCCACTTT
CDR3: CASRDRGQGINSPLHF

size: many
V: TRBV6-2/TRBV6-3
D: NA
J: TRBJ1-5
DNA: TGTGCCAGCAGTAGCAGACAGGGCAATCAGCCCCAGCATTTT
CDR3: CASSSRQGNQPQHF

size: NA
V: TRBV3-1
D: NA
J: TRBJ2-5
DNA: TGTGCCAGCAGCCCCTCCTGGGGGCTCGGGGAGACCCAGTACTTC
CDR3: CASSPSWGLGETQYF

size: few
V: TRBV3-1
D: NA
J: TRBJ1-1
DNA: TGTGCCAGCAGCCTCAACCCGTGGGGGACTGAAGCTTTCTTT
CDR3: CASSLNPWGTEAFF

size: few
V: TRBV5-1
D: NA
J: TRBJ1-2
DNA: TGCGCCAGCAGCTTGGAGTTGGGGCTAACGGGCTACACCTTC
CDR3: CASSLELGLTGYTF

size: many
V: TRBV30
D: TRBD1
J: TRBJ1-5
DNA: TGTGCCTGGAGCAAACAGGGGCATCAGCCCCAGCATTTT
CDR3: CAWSKQGHQPQHF

size: NA
V: TRBV11-3
D: TRBD1
J: TRBJ2-2
DNA: TGTGCCAGCAGCGCCGGGACAGGGACGAACACCGGGGAGCTGTTTTTT
CDR3: CASSAGTGTNTGELFF

size: many
V: TRBV6-2/TRBV6-3
D: TRBD2
J: TRBJ2-7
DNA: TGTGCCAGCAGTCAACACCCTAGCGGGGCCGTCTACGAGCAGTACTTC
CDR3: CASSQHPSGAVYEQYF

size: many
V: TRBV27
D: NA
J: TRBJ2-7
DNA: TGTGCCAGCAGTCCAGCGGCAAATCAAGGCTACGAGCAGTACTTC
CDR3: CASSPAANQGYEQYF

size: few
V: TRBV6-2/TRBV6-3
D: TRBD1
J: TRBJ1-4
DNA: TGTGCCAGCAGTTGGGGCGTCGACAGGGGATATGAAAAACTGTTTTTT
CDR3: CASSWGVDRGYEKLFF

size: many
V: TRBV18
D: NA
J: TRBJ1-4
DNA: TGTGCCAGCTCGCCCGTGGACAGAGAAAAACTGTTTTTT
CDR3: CASSPVDREKLFF

size: NA
V: TRBV5-1
D: NA
J: TRBJ2-7
DNA: TGCGCCAGCTCGGAGGCGTCGGCCTACGAGCAGTACTTC
CDR3: CASSEASAYEQYF

size: many
V: TRBV5-6
D: NA
J: TRBJ2-5
DNA: TGTGCCAGCAGCCCCGCCCAAGCGTTACGGGAGACCCAGTACTTC
CDR3: CASSPAQALRETQYF

size: many
V: TRBV7-8
D: TRBD1
J: TRBJ2-7
DNA: TGTGCCAGTAGCCCATGGACAGGGGCCTACGAGCAGTACTTC
CDR3: CASSPWTGAYEQYF

size: few
V: TRBV5-1
D: TRBD2
J: TRBJ2-7
DNA: TGCGCCAGCAGCCCTCAAGGACTAGCGGGAGGATACGAGCAGTACTTC
CDR3: CASSPQGLAGGYEQYF

size: NA
V: TRBV28
D: NA
J: TRBJ2-2
DNA: TGTGCCAGCAGTTTCGCTGCGGGGTTCGCCGGTGGGGGGTACACCGGGGAGCTGTTTTTT
CDR3: CASSFAAGFAGGGYTGELFF

size: few
V: TRBV3-1
D: NA
J: TRBJ1-1
DNA: TGTGCCAGCAGCCTTCCCGAGCGGAAGGAAGCTTTCTTT
CDR3: CASSLPERKEAFF

size: NA
V: TRBV25-1
D: NA
J: TRBJ2-7
DNA: TGTGCCAGCAGTGGTAATAATATAGACGAGCAGTACTTC
CDR3: CASSGNNIDEQYF

size: many
V: TRBV30
D: NA
J: TRBJ1-1
DNA: TGTGCCTGGAGTGTTAGGTTGTCGGGTGGGACTGAAGCTTTCTTT
CDR3: CAWSVRLSGGTEAFF

size: many
V: TRBV7-9
D: TRBD1
J: TRBJ1-1
DNA: TGTGCCAGCAGCTTAGGTCAGACAGGGGCTGAAGCTTTCTTT
CDR3: CASSLGQTGAEAFF

size: NA
V: TRBV7-6
D: TRBD1
J: TRBJ1-1
DNA: TGTGCCAGCAGCTTATTGCTCCCTAGGACAGGCAAAGTCGAAGCTTTCTTT
CDR3: CASSLLLPRTGKVEAFF

size: NA
V: TRBV6-1
D: NA
J: TRBJ1-1
DNA: TGTGCCAGCAGTCTCAGTCAGTTGGTTGGTGAAGCTTTCTTT
CDR3: CASSLSQLVGEAFF

size: many
V: TRBV6-1
D: NA
J: TRBJ1-6
DNA: TGTGCCAGTACCCCCAAGGGATATAATTCACCCCTCCACTTT
CDR3: CASTPKGYNSPLHF

size: many
V: TRBV28
D: NA
J: TRBJ1-1
DNA: TGTGCCAGCAGCTTAGGGAACACTGAAGCTTTCTTT
CDR3: CASSLGNTEAFF

size: many
V: TRBV6-1
D: NA
J: TRBJ1-1
DNA: TGTGCCAGCAGTGAATTTCCACAGGATCCTATGAACACTGAAGCTTTCTTT
CDR3: CASSEFPQDPMNTEAFF

size: many
V: TRBV3-1
D: NA
J: TRBJ2-5
DNA: TGTGCCAGCAGCCAAGGGGCCCCTAGGCGGTCCCTCCAAGAGACCCAGTACTTC
CDR3: CASSQGAPRRSLQETQYF

size: NA
V: TRBV6-2/TRBV6-3
D: TRBD2
J: TRBJ2-1
DNA: TGTGCCAGCAGTTACTCTGTAACTAGCGGGAGGTTTAAGCGGTTCTTC
CDR3: CASSYSVTSGRFKRFF

size: many
V: TRBV7-9
D: TRBD1
J: TRBJ2-7
DNA: TGTGCCAGCAGCCCACAGGGGGCAGCCCACGAGCAGTACTTC
CDR3: CASSPQGAAHEQYF

size: NA
V: TRBV10-2
D: TRBD1
J: TRBJ2-7
DNA: TGCGCCAGCACTATAGGACAGGAGACCTACGAGCAGTACTTC
CDR3: CASTIGQETYEQYF

size: many
V: TRBV27
D: NA
J: TRBJ1-6
DNA: TGTGCCAGCAGTTTATATGAGGTCCCTTCGGATTCACCCCTCCACTTT
CDR3: CASSLYEVPSDSPLHF

size: many
V: TRBV18
D: NA
J: TRBJ1-6
DNA: TGTGCCAGCTTTACGCAATATAATTCACCCCTCCACTTT
CDR3: CASFTQYNSPLHF

size: few
V: TRBV5-1
D: NA
J: TRBJ1-1
DNA: TGCGCCAGCAGCAAACTCTCCCCGGGACTGAACACTGAAGCTTTCTTT
CDR3: CASSKLSPGLNTEAFF

size: few
V: TRBV5-1
D: NA
J: TRBJ1-4
DNA: TGCGCCAGCAGCCCCCTATTTACCGGGGGAAAACTGTTTTTT
CDR3: CASSPLFTGGKLFF

size: NA
V: TRBV6-1
D: NA
J: TRBJ2-3
DNA: TGTGCCAGCAGAGCTAACGCGGCCACAGATACGCAGTATTTT
CDR3: CASRANAATDTQYF

size: many
V: TRBV12-3/TRBV12-4
D: NA
J: TRBJ2-7
DNA: TGTGCCAGCAGTTTACGGGGCCCAGCTGGGGGCGAGCAGTACTTC
CDR3: CASSLRGPAGGEQYF

size: many
V: TRBV12-3/TRBV12-4
D: TRBD1
J: TRBJ1-6
DNA: TGTGCCAGCAGCCAGACAGGGGGTCATTCACCCCTCCACTTT
CDR3: CASSQTGGHSPLHF

size: few
V: TRBV12-5
D: TRBD1
J: TRBJ2-2
DNA: TGTGCTAGTGCCTGGACAGGCACCGGGGAGCTGTTTTTT
CDR3: CASAWTGTGELFF

size: few
V: TRBV5-1
D: TRBD2
J: TRBJ2-6
DNA: TGCGCCAGCAGCCCCGCCCCACCTAGCGGGGCTATCTCTGGGGCCAACGTCCTGACTTTC
CDR3: CASSPAPPSGAISGANVLTF

size: many
V: TRBV20-1
D: NA
J: TRBJ2-7
DNA: TGCAGTGCTAGAGCCCAGGTAGGGGACCTCCTCTTC
CDR3: CSARAQVGDLLF

size: few
V: TRBV7-2
D: NA
J: TRBJ1-1
DNA: TGTGCCAGCAGCTTAGGGGGGATGTGGACTGAAGCTTTCTTT
CDR3: CASSLGGMWTEAFF

size: NA
V: TRBV6-1
D: TRBD1
J: TRBJ1-2
DNA: TGTGCCAGCAGTGTGGTTAAAACAGGGGAGAGCTATGGCTACACCTTC
CDR3: CASSVVKTGESYGYTF

size: few
V: TRBV4-1
D: NA
J: TRBJ1-1
DNA: TGCGCCAGCAGCTACCGTGGGGCTGACACTGAAGCTTTCTTT
CDR3: CASSYRGADTEAFF